This paragraph covers one TCR beta chain sequence. CDR3 size: 14 residues. Germline V CDR1 and CDR2: MNHNY, SVGAGI (reference sequence). The ends lost 0 bases at V and 4 bases at J; junction bases unmatched: 0. The repertoire was sequenced with immunoSEQ multiplex PCR; TCRdb's copy has only in-frame clones and lacks some. Found here are around 26,000 clones, around nine tenths of them singletons; the top ten hold around 0.74%. This entry comes from a study of T cell changes during pregnancy in multiple sclerosis. V usage is TRBV6-6 and J usage is TRBJ1-1; 9 nucleotides agree with TRBD1. Here the sequenced sample was CD4+ T cells from peripheral blood mononuclear cells, taken in the first trimester of pregnancy. This TCR was sampled from a female donor in good health, enrolled as a control in a pregnancy study. The CDR3 spells CASSYSTGGTEAFF. Here the CDR3 DNA reads TGTGCCAGCAGTTACTCGACAGGGGGCACTGAAGCTTTCTTT.